These 20 T cell receptor beta chains share one sample of origin, sequenced in a study of T cells in localized non-small cell lung cancer. Measured with immunoSEQ multiplex PCR; TCRdb has only the in-frame clones, and not every one. This table holds 70,000 or so clones, 65% to 85% found once. The source was peripheral blood, collected before any cancer treatment. These receptor sequences come from a female donor at least 60 years old with stage I lung adenocarcinoma.

This clone has just one count. The chain carries TRBV6-5 and TRBJ2-2; D is perhaps TRBD2 (6 bases). Germline lookup yields CDR1 MNHEY and CDR2 SVGAGI. Trimming stripped 6 bases from V and 1 base from J, with 12 bases between. The CDR3 length is 15 residues. In DNA, the CDR3 is TGTGCCAGCAGATTAACCGGGGGGAACACCGGGGAGCTGTTTTTT. Protein: CASRLTGGNTGELFF.

The CDR3 loop reads CASSFGGGTEAFF. CDR3 nucleotide sequence: TGTGCCAGCAGCTTCGGAGGAGGCACTGAAGCTTTCTTT. This chain connects TRBV11-1 to TRBJ1-1, with D hard to call. This CDR3 has 13 residues. Trimming cost V 3 bases and J 4 bases, with 9 bases left between them. The germline V gene has CDR1 SGHAT and CDR2 FQDESV (reference sequence).

In its sample, this clone was seen once. This chain uses TRBV4-3 with TRBJ2-7, with TRBD2 matching over 14 bases. Germline assignment: CDR1 LGHNA and CDR2 YSLEER. This CDR3 has 16 amino acids. The V gene end was trimmed by 0 bases and the J gene end by 6 bases; junction bases not matched to a gene: 4. CDR3 nucleotides: TGCGCCAGCAGCCAAGATCCGGGACTAGCGGGAGCCGAGCAGTACTTC. The encoded protein is CASSQDPGLAGAEQYF.

The sample holds a few counts of this clone. The chain employs TRBV27 and TRBJ1-4, with D perhaps TRBD1 (6 bases). The CDR3 contains 20 residues. The germline V gene has CDR1 MNHEY and CDR2 SMNVEV (reference sequence). Trimming cost V 6 bases and J 0 bases, with 26 bases left between them. The CDR3 loop reads CASRQWKDSKGSATNEKLFF. The CDR3 nucleotides read TGTGCCAGCAGGCAGTGGAAGGACAGTAAAGGTTCTGCAACTAATGAAAAACTGTTTTTT.

The gene calls are TRBV5-1 and TRBJ1-4, with D possibly being TRBD1 (6 bases). V was cut by 3 bases and J by 0 bases, with 6 bases left in between. Germline V gives CDR1 SGHRS, CDR2 YFSETQ. This CDR3 has 14 residues. This CDR3 is CASSSGATNEKLFF. The CDR3 DNA is TGCGCCAGCAGCTCAGGGGCAACTAATGAAAAACTGTTTTTT.

The chain is built from TRBV14 and TRBJ2-1, with TRBD2 matching 7 bases. The germline CDR1 and CDR2 sequences are SGHDN and FVKESK. The CDR3 consists of 15 residues. The junction had 5 bases not matched to a gene; V was cut back by 0 bases and J by 6 bases. The CDR3 is CASSQDPGGSNEQFF. The CDR3 DNA reads TGTGCCAGCAGCCAAGATCCGGGAGGTAGCAATGAGCAGTTCTTC.

This chain uses TRBV5-8 with TRBJ1-5; unclear D gene. The CDR3 contains 15 residues. In germline, CDR1 is SGHTS, CDR2 YDEGEE. The V gene lost 1 base and the J gene lost 0 bases, with 8 bases spanning the gap. This CDR3 reads CASSLYRSSNQPQHF. The CDR3 DNA is TGTGCCAGCAGCTTGTACCGGAGTAGCAATCAGCCCCAGCATTTT.

CDR3 DNA sequence: TGTGCCAGCAGCTTGGATTCACTGAGGGGATCTCCGGGACGGGAGACCCAGTACTTC. Its translation is CASSLDSLRGSPGRETQYF. This chain uses TRBV7-7 with TRBJ2-5; D tentatively fits TRBD1 or TRBD2 (5 bases each). The CDR3 loop spans 19 amino acids. The germline CDR1 and CDR2 sequences are SSHAT and FNYEAQ (reference sequence). Trimming shortened V by 3 bases and J by 5 bases, and 28 bases separated the two germline ends.

The CDR3 protein is CASSLFYGQETQYF. DNA of the CDR3: TGCGCCAGCAGCTTGTTTTACGGGCAAGAGACCCAGTACTTC. The chain recombines TRBV5-1 with TRBJ2-5; D gene unclear. This CDR3 region has 14 residues. Germline V CDR1 and CDR2: SGHRS, YFSETQ. Deletions cut 1 base from V and 2 bases from J, with 9 bases between.

The J gene is TRBJ1-6, the V gene TRBV19; perhaps TRBD1 as D (5 bases). The CDR3 length is 17 residues. V lost 3 bases and J lost 0, with 12 bases in between. Germline lookup yields CDR1 LNHDA and CDR2 SQIVND (reference sequence). CDR3 loop: CASSIGHLSSYNSPLHF. For the CDR3, the DNA is TGTGCCAGTAGTATTGGACACCTAAGCTCCTATAATTCACCCCTCCACTTT.

The gene calls are TRBV5-8 and TRBJ2-7; 11 bases are a match to TRBD1. J lost 4 bases, V lost 5 bases, and 8 bases had no gene match. The CDR3 runs 15 residues. CDR1 is SGHTS, CDR2 YDEGEE, per germline. The CDR3 region has the DNA TGTGCCAGCAGTTACCCGGGACAGGGGGGTTACGAGCAGTACTTC. Translated: CASSYPGQGGYEQYF. Together with reference TRBV5-8 and TRBJ2-7, the CDR3 gives the full variable domain: EAGVTQSPTHLIKTRGQQATLRCSPISGHTSVYWYQQALGLGLQFLLWYDEGEERNRGNFPPRFSGRQFPNYSSELNVNALELEDSALYLCASSYPGQGGYEQYFGPGTRLTVT.

This clone was counted between two and nine times. The chain recombines TRBV5-4 with TRBJ2-1; TRBD2 aligns across 11 bases. V shed 3 bases, J shed 8 bases, and the junction held 7 bases outside the gene matches. This CDR3 is 15 amino acids long. CDR1 is SGHNT, CDR2 YYREEE, per germline (reference sequence). The CDR3 nucleotides read TGTGCCAGCAGCTCCCTTACTAGCGGGGGCGATGAGCAGTTCTTC. This gives the protein CASSSLTSGGDEQFF.

This sequence joins TRBV4-3 and TRBJ1-2, with 7 bases that match TRBD1. After removal of 4 bases from V and 4 bases from J, the junction contained 6 bases not matched to a gene. Germline-derived CDR1 and CDR2 are LGHNA and YSLEER. This CDR3 is 14 amino acids long. This CDR3 is CASSPRQGSYGYTF. Here the CDR3 DNA reads TGCGCCAGCAGCCCAAGACAGGGCAGCTATGGCTACACCTTC.

The chain uses TRBV13 and TRBJ1-1, with 10 bases aligning to TRBD1. Germline V gives CDR1 PRHDT, CDR2 FYEKMQ (reference sequence). The junction had 5 bases not matched to a gene; V was cut back by 4 bases and J by 0 bases. The CDR3 sequence is 16 residues long. The CDR3 nucleotides are TGTGCCAGCAGCTCCCGGACAGGGGGTATGAACACTGAAGCTTTCTTT. This gives the protein CASSSRTGGMNTEAFF.

The chain is built from TRBV6-1 and TRBJ2-5; 10 bases match TRBD2. Germline V gene lookup returns CDR1 MNHNS and CDR2 SASEGT. V lost 7 bases and J lost 5; bases outside the gene matches: 4. The CDR3 runs to 13 residues. This chain's CDR3 is CASTLAGVETQYF. In nucleotides, the CDR3 is TGTGCCAGCACCCTAGCGGGGGTGGAGACCCAGTACTTC.

This chain joins TRBV27 and TRBJ1-2; D gene unclear. This CDR3 has 14 residues. Between the trimmed V and J ends, which lost 8 bases and 0 bases, there was a span of 13 bases. Germline loops: CDR1 MNHEY, CDR2 SMNVEV (reference sequence). The CDR3 spells CASGYGNPNYGYTF. The CDR3 DNA follows: TGTGCCAGCGGATACGGGAATCCTAACTATGGCTACACCTTC.

This chain uses TRBV11-2 with TRBJ2-7; D is uncertain. Germline CDR1 and CDR2: SGHAT and FQNNGV. V dropped 1 base and J dropped 2 bases, with 9 bases sitting between them. The CDR3 covers 14 residues. Here the CDR3 DNA reads TGTGCCAGCAGCTTAGGGTCTATGACCTACGAGCAGTACTTC. Encoded protein: CASSLGSMTYEQYF. The full variable domain, its missing parts supplied by reference TRBV11-2 and TRBJ2-7, is EAGVAQSPRYKIIEKRQSVAFWCNPISGHATLYWYQQILGQGPKLLIQFQNNGVVDDSQLPKDRFSAERLKGVDSTLKIQPAKLEDSAVYLCASSLGSMTYEQYFGPGTRLTVT.

The rearrangement joins TRBV6-1 to TRBJ1-4; D gene unclear. The CDR3 length is 13 residues. CDR1 is MNHNS, CDR2 SASEGT, per germline. Trimming stripped 4 bases from V and 4 bases from J, with 7 bases between. CDR3 nucleotides: TGTGCCAGCAGTGGAGGTCTTAATGAAAAACTGTTTTTT. As protein: CASSGGLNEKLFF.

A word on this clone: The junction shows a germline mismatch at one end, possibly a read error. V gene TRBV19 combines with J gene TRBJ1-1, with D tentatively TRBD1 (5 bases). The CDR3 length is 12 residues. From germline, CDR1 is LNHDA and CDR2 SQIVND (reference sequence). The CDR3 region is CASSNQGSEAFF. The CDR3 bases are TGTGCCAGTAGTAACCAGGGTTCTGAGGCTTTCTTT.

The chain has TRBV4-1 and TRBJ2-1; D might be TRBD1 (6 bases). Between the trimmed V and J ends, which lost 0 bases and 3 bases, there was a span of 9 bases. The CDR3 sequence is 15 residues long. From germline, CDR1 is MGHRA and CDR2 YSYEKL. CDR3 in amino acids: CASSQDQGYYNEQFF. The CDR3 nucleotides read TGCGCCAGCAGCCAAGATCAGGGGTACTACAATGAGCAGTTCTTC.